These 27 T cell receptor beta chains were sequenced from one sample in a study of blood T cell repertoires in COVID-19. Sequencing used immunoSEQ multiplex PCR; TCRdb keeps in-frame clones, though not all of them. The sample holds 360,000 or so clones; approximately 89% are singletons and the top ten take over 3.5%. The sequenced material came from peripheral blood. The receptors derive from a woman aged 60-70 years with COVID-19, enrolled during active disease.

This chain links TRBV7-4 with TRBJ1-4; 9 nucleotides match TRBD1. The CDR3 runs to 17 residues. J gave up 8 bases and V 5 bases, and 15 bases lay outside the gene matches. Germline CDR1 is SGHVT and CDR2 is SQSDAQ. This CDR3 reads CASSRSWYRGRVEKLFF. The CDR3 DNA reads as TGTGCCAGCAGCCGCTCTTGGTACAGGGGGCGGGTGGAAAAACTGTTTTTT.

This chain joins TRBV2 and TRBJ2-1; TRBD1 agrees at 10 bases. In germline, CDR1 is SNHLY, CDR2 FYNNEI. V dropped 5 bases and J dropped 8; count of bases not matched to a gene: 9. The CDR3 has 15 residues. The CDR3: CASSSMGQGFDEQFF. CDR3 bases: TGTGCCAGCAGTTCAATGGGACAGGGGTTCGATGAGCAGTTCTTC.

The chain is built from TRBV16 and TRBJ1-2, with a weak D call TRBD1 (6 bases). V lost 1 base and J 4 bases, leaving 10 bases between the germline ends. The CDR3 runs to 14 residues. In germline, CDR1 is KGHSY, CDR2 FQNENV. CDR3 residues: CASSQYGGAYGYTF. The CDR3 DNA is TGTGCCAGCAGCCAATATGGGGGCGCCTATGGCTACACCTTC. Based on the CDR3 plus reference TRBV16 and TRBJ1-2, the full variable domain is GEEVAQTPKHLVRGEGQKAKLYCAPIKGHSYVFWYQQVLKNEFKFLISFQNENVFDETGMPKERFSAKCLPNSPCSLEIQATKLEDSAVYFCASSQYGGAYGYTFGSGTRLTVV.

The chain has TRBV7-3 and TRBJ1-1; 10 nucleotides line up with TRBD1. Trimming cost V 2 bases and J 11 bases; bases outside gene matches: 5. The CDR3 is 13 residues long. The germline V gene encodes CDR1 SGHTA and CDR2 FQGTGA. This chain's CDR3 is CASSLDGQGDAFF. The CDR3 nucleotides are TGTGCCAGCAGCTTAGACGGACAGGGGGATGCTTTCTTT.

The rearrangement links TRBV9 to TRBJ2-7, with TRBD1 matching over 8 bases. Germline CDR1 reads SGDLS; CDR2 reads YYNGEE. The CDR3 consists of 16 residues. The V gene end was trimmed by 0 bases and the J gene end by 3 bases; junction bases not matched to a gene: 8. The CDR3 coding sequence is TGTGCCAGCAGCGTAGCTATGACAGGGGATCTCTACGAGCAGTACTTC. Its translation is CASSVAMTGDLYEQYF.

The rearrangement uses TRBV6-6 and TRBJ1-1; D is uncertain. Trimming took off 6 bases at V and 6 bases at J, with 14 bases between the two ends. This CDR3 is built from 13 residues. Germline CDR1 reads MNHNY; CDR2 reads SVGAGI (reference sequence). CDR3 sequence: CASSTRSPPEAFF. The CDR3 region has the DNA TGTGCCAGCAGCACCCGGAGTCCCCCTGAAGCTTTCTTT.

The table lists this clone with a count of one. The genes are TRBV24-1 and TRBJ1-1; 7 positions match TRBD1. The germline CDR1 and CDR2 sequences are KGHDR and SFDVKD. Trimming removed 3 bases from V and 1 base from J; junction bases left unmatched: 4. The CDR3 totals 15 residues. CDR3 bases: TGTGCCACCAGTGATAGACAGGGACCGAACACTGAAGCTTTCTTT. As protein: CATSDRQGPNTEAFF.

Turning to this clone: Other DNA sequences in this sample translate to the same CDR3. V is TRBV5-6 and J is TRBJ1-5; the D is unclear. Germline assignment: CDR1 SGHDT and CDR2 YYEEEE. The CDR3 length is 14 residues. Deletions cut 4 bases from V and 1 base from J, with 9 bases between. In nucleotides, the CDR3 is TGTGCCAGCAGCCAGAGAGGAAGCAATCAGCCCCAGCATTTT. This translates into CASSQRGSNQPQHF.

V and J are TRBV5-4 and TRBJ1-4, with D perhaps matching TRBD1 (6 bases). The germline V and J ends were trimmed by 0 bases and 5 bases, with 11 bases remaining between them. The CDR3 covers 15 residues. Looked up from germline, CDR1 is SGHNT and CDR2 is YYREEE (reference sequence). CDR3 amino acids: CASSLDVGTNEKLFF. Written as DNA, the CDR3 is TGTGCCAGCAGCTTGGACGTAGGGACAAATGAAAAACTGTTTTTT.

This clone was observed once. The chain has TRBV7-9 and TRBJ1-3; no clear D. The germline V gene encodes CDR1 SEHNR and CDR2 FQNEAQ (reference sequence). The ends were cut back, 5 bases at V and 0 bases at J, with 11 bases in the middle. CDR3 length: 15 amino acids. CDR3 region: CASSRRQASGNTIYF. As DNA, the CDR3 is TGTGCCAGCAGCCGACGACAAGCCTCTGGAAACACCATATATTTT.

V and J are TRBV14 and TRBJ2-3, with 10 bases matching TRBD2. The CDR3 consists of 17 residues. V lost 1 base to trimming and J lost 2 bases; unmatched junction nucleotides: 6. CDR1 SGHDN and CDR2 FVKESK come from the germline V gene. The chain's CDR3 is CASSQAGLAGATDTQYF. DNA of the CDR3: TGTGCCAGCAGCCAAGCAGGGCTAGCGGGGGCCACAGATACGCAGTATTTT.

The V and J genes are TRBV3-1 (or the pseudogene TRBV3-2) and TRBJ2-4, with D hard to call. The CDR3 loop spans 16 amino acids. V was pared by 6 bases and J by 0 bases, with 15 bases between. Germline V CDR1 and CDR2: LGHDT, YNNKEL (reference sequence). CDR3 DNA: TGTGCCAGCAGTCCTTCAGACACCTTAGCCAAAAACATTCAGTACTTC. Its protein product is CASSPSDTLAKNIQYF.

The DNA for the CDR3 is TGTGCCAGCAGCTTGATGAGGGGGCGAGAGACCCAGTACTTC. This sequence encodes CASSLMRGRETQYF. J is TRBJ2-5 and V is TRBV5-4; 7 bases map to TRBD1. J lost 4 bases, V lost 1 base, and 4 bases had no gene match. Germline V lookup: CDR1 SGHNT, CDR2 YYREEE (reference sequence). The CDR3 is made up of 14 amino acids.

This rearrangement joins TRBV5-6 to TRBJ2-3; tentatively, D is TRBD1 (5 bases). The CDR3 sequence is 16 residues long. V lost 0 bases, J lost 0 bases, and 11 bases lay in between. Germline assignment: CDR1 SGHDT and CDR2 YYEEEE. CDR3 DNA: TGTGCCAGCAGCTTGGCCCAGACAGTAAGCACAGATACGCAGTATTTT. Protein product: CASSLAQTVSTDTQYF.

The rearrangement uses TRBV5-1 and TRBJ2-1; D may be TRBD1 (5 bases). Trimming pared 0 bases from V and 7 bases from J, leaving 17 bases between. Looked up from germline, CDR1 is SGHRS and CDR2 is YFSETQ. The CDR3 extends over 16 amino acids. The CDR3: CASSLEGASAWNEQFF. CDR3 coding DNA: TGCGCCAGCAGCTTGGAAGGGGCCAGCGCGTGGAATGAGCAGTTCTTC. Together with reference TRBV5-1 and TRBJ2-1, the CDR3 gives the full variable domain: KAGVTQTPRYLIKTRGQQVTLSCSPISGHRSVSWYQQTPGQGLQFLFEYFSETQRNKGNFPGRFSGRQFSNSRSEMNVSTLELGDSALYLCASSLEGASAWNEQFFGPGTRLTVL.

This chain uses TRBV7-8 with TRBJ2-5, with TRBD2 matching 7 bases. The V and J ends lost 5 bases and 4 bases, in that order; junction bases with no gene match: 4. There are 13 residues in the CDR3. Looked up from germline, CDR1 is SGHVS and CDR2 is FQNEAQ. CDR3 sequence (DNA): TGTGCCAGCAGCCGGGACTACCTAGAGACCCAGTACTTC. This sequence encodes CASSRDYLETQYF. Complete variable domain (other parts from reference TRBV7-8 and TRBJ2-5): GAGVSQSPRYKVAKRGQDVALRCDPISGHVSLFWYQQALGQGPEFLTYFQNEAQLDKSGLPSDRFFAERPEGSVSTLKIQRTQQEDSAVYLCASSRDYLETQYFGPGTRLLVL.

The chain's CDR3 is CASSQVRGGNTIYF. CDR3 DNA sequence: TGCGCCAGCAGCCAAGTAAGAGGGGGAAACACCATATATTTT. The gene calls are TRBV4-1 and TRBJ1-3; D unclear. The V gene lost 1 base and the J gene lost 4 bases, with 8 bases spanning the gap. Germline V CDR1 and CDR2: MGHRA, YSYEKL. CDR3 length: 14 residues.

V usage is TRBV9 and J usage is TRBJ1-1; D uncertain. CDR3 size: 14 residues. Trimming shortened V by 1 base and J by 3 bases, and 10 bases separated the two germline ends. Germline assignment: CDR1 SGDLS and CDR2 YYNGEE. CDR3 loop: CASSVTAPDTEAFF. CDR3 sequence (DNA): TGTGCCAGCAGCGTAACAGCCCCGGACACTGAAGCTTTCTTT.

CDR3 protein: CASSHGGGRQGNTEAFF. Written as DNA, the CDR3 is TGTGCCAGCAGCCATGGAGGGGGGAGACAGGGGAACACTGAAGCTTTCTTT. The chain recombines TRBV4-2 with TRBJ1-1, with 7 bases identical to TRBD1. The germline V gene has CDR1 LGHNA and CDR2 YNFKEQ. This CDR3 comprises 17 residues. V trimming: 3 bases; J trimming: 1 base; junction bases outside the gene matches: 11.

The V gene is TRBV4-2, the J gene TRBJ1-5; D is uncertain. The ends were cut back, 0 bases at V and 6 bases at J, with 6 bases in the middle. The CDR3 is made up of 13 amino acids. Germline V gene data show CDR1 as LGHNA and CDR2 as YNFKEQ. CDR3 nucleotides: TGTGCCAGCAGCCAAGACGCCGGTCAGCCCCAGCATTTT. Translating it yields CASSQDAGQPQHF.

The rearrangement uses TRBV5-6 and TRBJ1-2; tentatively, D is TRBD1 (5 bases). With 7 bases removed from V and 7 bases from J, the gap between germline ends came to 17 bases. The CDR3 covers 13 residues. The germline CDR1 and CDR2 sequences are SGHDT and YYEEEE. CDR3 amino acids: CASHLIGVGGYTF. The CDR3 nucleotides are TGTGCCAGCCACCTAATAGGGGTGGGTGGCTACACCTTC.

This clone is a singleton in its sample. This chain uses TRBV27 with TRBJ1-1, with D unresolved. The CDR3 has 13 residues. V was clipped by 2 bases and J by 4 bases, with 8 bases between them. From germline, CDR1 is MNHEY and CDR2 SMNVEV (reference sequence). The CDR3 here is CASSLGSRTEAFF. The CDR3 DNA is TGTGCCAGCAGTTTAGGTAGTCGCACTGAAGCTTTCTTT.

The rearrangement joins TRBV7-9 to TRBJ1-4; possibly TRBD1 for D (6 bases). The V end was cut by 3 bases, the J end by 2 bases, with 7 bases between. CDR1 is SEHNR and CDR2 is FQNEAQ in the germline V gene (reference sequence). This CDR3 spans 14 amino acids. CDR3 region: CASSFQGTNEKLFF. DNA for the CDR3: TGTGCCAGCAGCTTCCAGGGGACTAATGAAAAACTGTTTTTT. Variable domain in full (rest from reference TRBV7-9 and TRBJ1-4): DTGVSQNPRHKITKRGQNVTFRCDPISEHNRLYWYRQTLGQGPEFLTYFQNEAQLEKSRLLSDRFSAERPKGSFSTLEIQRTEQGDSAMYLCASSFQGTNEKLFFGSGTQLSVL.

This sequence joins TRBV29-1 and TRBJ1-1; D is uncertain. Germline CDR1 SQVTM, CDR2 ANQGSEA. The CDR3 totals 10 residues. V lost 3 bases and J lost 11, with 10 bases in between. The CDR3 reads CSVESPGAFF. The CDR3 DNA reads TGCAGCGTTGAGAGCCCGGGTGCTTTCTTT. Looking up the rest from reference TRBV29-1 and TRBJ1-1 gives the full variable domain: SAVISQKPSRDICQRGTSLTIQCQVDSQVTMMFWYRQQPGQSLTLIATANQGSEATYESGFVIDKFPISRPNLTFSTLTVSNMSPEDSSIYLCSVESPGAFFGQGTRLTVV.

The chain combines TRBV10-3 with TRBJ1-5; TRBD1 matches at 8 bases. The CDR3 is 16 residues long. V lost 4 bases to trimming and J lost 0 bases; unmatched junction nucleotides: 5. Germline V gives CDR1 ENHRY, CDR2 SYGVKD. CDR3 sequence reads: CAISGGQGNSNQPQHF. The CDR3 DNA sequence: TGTGCCATCAGTGGCGGACAGGGAAATAGCAATCAGCCCCAGCATTTT.

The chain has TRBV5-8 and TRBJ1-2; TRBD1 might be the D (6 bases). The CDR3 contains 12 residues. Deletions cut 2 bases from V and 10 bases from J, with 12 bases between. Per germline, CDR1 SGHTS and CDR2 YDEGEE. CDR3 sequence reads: CASSFEAGDYTF. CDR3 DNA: TGTGCCAGCAGCTTCGAGGCAGGGGACTACACCTTC.

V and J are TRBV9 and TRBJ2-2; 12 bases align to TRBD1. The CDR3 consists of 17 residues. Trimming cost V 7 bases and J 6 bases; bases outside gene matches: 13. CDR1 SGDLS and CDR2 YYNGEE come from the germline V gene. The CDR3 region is CASGGDRGRTKAGELFF. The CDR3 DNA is TGTGCCAGCGGTGGGGACAGGGGGCGAACGAAAGCCGGGGAGCTGTTTTTT.